The present entry profiles one T cell receptor beta chain with its context. The target antigen is unknown. The data are from a study of a mutant IDH1 vaccine in newly diagnosed glioma. Study details: Antecedent treatment encompassed radiotherapy, temozolomide, or their combination; the majority received both. Visit V12 was at week 35; visit V13 was at week 47.

V gave up 6 bases and J gave up 3 bases; unmatched junction bases: 6. This CDR3 has 15 residues. Germline CDR1 KGHSH, CDR2 LQKENI. Specified time point: week 47, end of study. Doses comprised 300 ug of mutant IDH1 20-mer peptide each, plus topical imiquimod. Eight vaccinations were given in weeks 1, 3, 5, 7, 11, 15, 19 and 23. Regarding the study as a whole: Top-clonotype changes in peripheral T cells seemed unrelated to pseudoprogression.

Method: immunoSEQ multiplex PCR; TCRdb's copy keeps in-frame clones and lacks some. The sample lists roughly 34,000 clones, 80% to 95% occurring once. Sequences were derived from PBMCs, sampled from a glioma patient whose treatment included an IDH1 peptide vaccine. The chain links TRBV18 to TRBJ1-5, with 9 bases fitting TRBD1. The receptor's source is a woman aged 40 to 50 with glioma. CDR3 region: CASSAGQGDNQPQHF. The CDR3, as DNA: TGTGCCAGCTCTGCGGGACAGGGCGACAATCAGCCCCAGCATTTT.